This T cell receptor (beta chain) was recorded in a study of cytomegalovirus exposure and HLA in healthy donors. Study-wide results and limits: Clonal expansion, a later analysis showed, was greater in HLA-associated TCR beta chains than in equally common others.

Points on this clone: What it recognizes is unknown.

CDR1 and CDR2 (germline): LNHDA, SQIVND (reference sequence). The CDR3 runs 14 residues. The V and J ends lost 4 bases and 8 bases, in that order; junction bases with no gene match: 8. With 60 Vbeta and 13 Jbeta primers, the PCR was carried out. Clones were sequenced by immunoSEQ multiplex PCR, and TCRdb holds only the in-frame ones, with some missing. Of fewer than 150,000 clones in the sample, 70% to 80% are singletons; the top ten hold less than 4%. The J gene is TRBJ1-2, the V gene TRBV19; 9 bases match TRBD1. Sample: PBMCs. The TCR comes from a man aged 25 to 45 in good health and CMV-seronegative. The CDR3 loop is CASSRGTGGEGYTF. The DNA for the CDR3 is TGTGCCAGTAGTAGGGGAACAGGGGGCGAAGGCTACACCTTC.